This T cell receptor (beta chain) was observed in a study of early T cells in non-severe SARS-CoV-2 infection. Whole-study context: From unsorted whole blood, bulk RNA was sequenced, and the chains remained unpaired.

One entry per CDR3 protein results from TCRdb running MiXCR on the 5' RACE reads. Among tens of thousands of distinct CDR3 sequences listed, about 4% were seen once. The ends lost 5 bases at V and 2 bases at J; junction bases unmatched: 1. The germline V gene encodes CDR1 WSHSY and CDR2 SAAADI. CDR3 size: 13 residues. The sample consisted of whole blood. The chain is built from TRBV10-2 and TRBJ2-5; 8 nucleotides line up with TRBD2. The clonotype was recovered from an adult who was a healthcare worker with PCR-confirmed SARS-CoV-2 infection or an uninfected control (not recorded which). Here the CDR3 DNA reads TGCGCCAGCAGTACTAGCGGACAAGAGACCCAGTACTTC. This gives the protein CASSTSGQETQYF.